Below are 9 T cell receptor beta chains sequenced from a single sample in a study of blood T cell repertoires in COVID-19 (dated by TCRdb to 2020 to 2022). Library creation used the immunoSEQ multiplex PCR assay. TCRdb took over this immuneACCESS table, retaining in-frame rearrangements with V and J assigned. Such tables are incomplete; in checked studies, under half of the missing clones stem from an unresolved V gene, and the remainder is unexplained. The sample table records some 200,000 clones; around four fifths of these occur just once. Clones ranked in the top ten supply about 14% of the sample. Specimen: peripheral blood. Every receptor here comes from a woman aged 70-85 years with COVID-19, enrolled during active disease.

This chain links TRBV30 with TRBJ1-1; D is undetermined. Trimming removed 0 bases from V and 5 bases from J, with 10 bases in between. The CDR3 loop spans 13 amino acids. Germline loops: CDR1 GTSNPN, CDR2 SVGIG (reference sequence). CDR3 DNA: TGTGCCTGGAGTGTAAAAGGGAGGACTGAAGCTTTCTTT. Translation gives CAWSVKGRTEAFF.

The V and J genes are TRBV28 and TRBJ1-1, with TRBD1 as a possible D gene (5 bases). The germline CDR1 and CDR2 sequences are MDHEN and SYDVKM. The germline V and J ends were trimmed by 5 bases and 1 base, with 14 bases remaining between them. There are 15 residues in the CDR3. CDR3 sequence reads: CASSTQGVGNTEAFF. The CDR3 DNA is TGTGCCAGCAGTACCCAGGGTGTTGGGAACACTGAAGCTTTCTTT.

This rearrangement joins TRBV27 to TRBJ2-1, with TRBD1 as a possible D gene (6 bases). V was shortened by 4 bases and J by 6 bases, with 19 bases between the two germline ends. The CDR3 consists of 16 residues. Germline V gives CDR1 MNHEY, CDR2 SMNVEV (reference sequence). CDR3 sequence reads: CASSSRTDGVGNEQFF. The CDR3 DNA reads TGTGCCAGCAGTTCGCGGACAGACGGGGTGGGCAATGAGCAGTTCTTC.

This chain connects TRBV10-3 to TRBJ1-6, with D perhaps TRBD1 (5 bases). The V and J ends lost 7 bases and 10 bases respectively, with 20 bases between them. This CDR3 has 15 amino acids. CDR1 ENHRY and CDR2 SYGVKD come from the germline V gene. The CDR3 DNA reads as TGTGCCATCATGGTTGGCATTGCTCCAGGGTCACCCCTCCACTTT. Translated, it gives CAIMVGIAPGSPLHF.

The V call is TRBV5-1, the J call TRBJ2-6, with a weak D call TRBD2 (7 bases). Germline values: CDR1 SGHRS, CDR2 YFSETQ. This CDR3 region has 17 residues. V lost 5 bases, J lost 1 base, and 16 bases lay in between. The CDR3 region has the DNA TGCGCCAGCAGAATGGAAGGGGGACTATCTGGGGCCAACGTCCTGACTTTC. Its translation is CASRMEGGLSGANVLTF.

The chain joins TRBV18 to TRBJ1-1, with no clear D. V lost 2 bases to trimming and J lost 6 bases, with 10 bases between them. The germline V gene encodes CDR1 KGHSH and CDR2 LQKENI. The CDR3 spans 13 residues. For the CDR3, the DNA is TGTGCCAGCTCACCAGGCTTTTTTTCTGAAGCTTTCTTT. Translation gives CASSPGFFSEAFF.

The chain joins TRBV5-1 to TRBJ2-5; perhaps TRBD2 as D (5 bases). Germline V gives CDR1 SGHRS, CDR2 YFSETQ. The CDR3 extends over 15 amino acids. Trimming pared 4 bases from V and 0 bases from J, leaving 13 bases between. Here the CDR3 DNA reads TGCGCCAGCAGCCCTCTGGGAGCGGACCAAGAGACCCAGTACTTC. Its translation: CASSPLGADQETQYF.

This clone is medium-sized in the sample. The CDR3 DNA reads TGTGCCAGCAGCTTAGCCCTAGCGGGTCCCCAAGAGACCCAGTACTTC. Its protein product is CASSLALAGPQETQYF. The rearrangement uses TRBV11-2 and TRBJ2-5, with 8 positions matching TRBD2. Trimming took 1 base from V and 1 from J; bases not matched to a gene: 5. In germline, CDR1 is SGHAT, CDR2 FQNNGV. The length of the CDR3 is 16 residues.

The chain has TRBV6-5 and TRBJ2-3; D perhaps matches TRBD2 (6 bases). This CDR3 is 13 amino acids long. The germline V and J ends were trimmed by 6 bases and 4 bases, with 11 bases remaining between them. The germline gives CDR1 MNHEY, CDR2 SVGAGI. The CDR3 protein is CASSPSGPDTQYF. CDR3 DNA sequence: TGTGCCAGCAGCCCCAGCGGGCCAGATACGCAGTATTTT.